This TCR beta chain was profiled in a study of T cell repertoires in cytomegalovirus infection. Study-level background: Both recently identified HLA-C-restricted and well-studied HLA-B-restricted CMV epitopes were used in the study. Findings and caveats of the study: Dominating the ex vivo response were TCR beta clonotypes that were CMV-specific and HLA-C-restricted.

V gave up 2 bases and J gave up 2 bases, with 9 bases separating them. From germline, CDR1 is MNHEY and CDR2 SVGAGI. This CDR3 spans 14 amino acids. With regard to this clonotype: Its antigen is not identified.

Each CDR3 protein gets one entry after TCRdb re-called the reads with MiXCR. The sample shows 800,000 to 950,000 distinct CDR3 sequences, about 31% of them seen only once. This TCR was recovered from a human donor in good health (CMV status not recorded). Some clones in this sample may be carry-over from other donors' samples. The material was cultured CD8+ T cells from PBMCs, obtained from culture after CMV antigen stimulation. The chain recombines TRBV6-5 with TRBJ1-1; D gene ambiguous. The CDR3 loop is CASSYRTINTEAFF. For the CDR3, the DNA is TGTGCCAGCAGTTACCGCACCATTAACACTGAAGCTTTCTTT.